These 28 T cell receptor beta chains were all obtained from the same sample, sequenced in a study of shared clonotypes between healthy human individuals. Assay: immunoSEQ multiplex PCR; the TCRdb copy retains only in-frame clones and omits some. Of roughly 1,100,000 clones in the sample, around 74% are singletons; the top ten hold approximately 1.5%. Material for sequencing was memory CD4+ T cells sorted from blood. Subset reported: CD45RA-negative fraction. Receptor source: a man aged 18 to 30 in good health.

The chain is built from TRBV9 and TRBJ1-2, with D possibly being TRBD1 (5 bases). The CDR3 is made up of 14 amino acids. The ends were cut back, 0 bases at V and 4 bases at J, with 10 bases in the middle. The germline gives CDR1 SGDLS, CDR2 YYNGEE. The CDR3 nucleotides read TGTGCCAGCAGCGTAGGGGGGACGGGCTATGGCTACACCTTC. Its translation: CASSVGGTGYGYTF.

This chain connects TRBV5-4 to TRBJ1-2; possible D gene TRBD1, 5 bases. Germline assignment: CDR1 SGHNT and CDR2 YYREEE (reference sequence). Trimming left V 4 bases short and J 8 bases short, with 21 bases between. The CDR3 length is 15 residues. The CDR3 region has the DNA TGTGCCAGCAGCGAACCGGGACGTGACTCGTTAGGCTACACCTTC. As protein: CASSEPGRDSLGYTF.

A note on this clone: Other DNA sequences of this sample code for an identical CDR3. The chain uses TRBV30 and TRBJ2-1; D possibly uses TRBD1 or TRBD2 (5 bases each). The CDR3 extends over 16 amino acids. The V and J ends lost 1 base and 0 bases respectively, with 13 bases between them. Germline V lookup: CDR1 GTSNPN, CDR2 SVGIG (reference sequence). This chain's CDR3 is CAWSARGRGSYNEQFF. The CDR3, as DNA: TGTGCCTGGAGTGCGAGGGGCAGAGGCTCCTACAATGAGCAGTTCTTC. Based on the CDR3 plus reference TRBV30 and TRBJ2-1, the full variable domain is SQTIHQWPATLVQPVGSPLSLECTVEGTSNPNLYWYRQAAGRGLQLLFYSVGIGQISSEVPQNLSASRPQDRQFILSSKKLLLSDSGFYLCAWSARGRGSYNEQFFGPGTRLTVL.

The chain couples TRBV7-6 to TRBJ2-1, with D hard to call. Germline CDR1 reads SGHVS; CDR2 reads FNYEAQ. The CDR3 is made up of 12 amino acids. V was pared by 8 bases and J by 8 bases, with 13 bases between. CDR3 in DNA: TGTGCCAGCTCCCGGCCGTCGGATGAGCAGTTCTTC. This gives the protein CASSRPSDEQFF.

The CDR3 coding sequence is TGTGCCAGCAGCCTAGACCAGGGGGTTAACTATGGCTACACCTTC. Its translation is CASSLDQGVNYGYTF. V usage is TRBV5-4 and J usage is TRBJ1-2; 7 bases align to TRBD1. The germline V gene encodes CDR1 SGHNT and CDR2 YYREEE (reference sequence). This CDR3 comprises 15 residues. V dropped 4 bases and J dropped 1; count of bases not matched to a gene: 7. The entire variable domain, with the rest obtained from reference TRBV5-4 and TRBJ1-2, is as follows: ETGVTQSPTHLIKTRGQQVTLRCSSQSGHNTVSWYQQALGQGPQFIFQYYREEENGRGNFPPRFSGLQFPNYSSELNVNALELDDSALYLCASSLDQGVNYGYTFGSGTRLTVV.

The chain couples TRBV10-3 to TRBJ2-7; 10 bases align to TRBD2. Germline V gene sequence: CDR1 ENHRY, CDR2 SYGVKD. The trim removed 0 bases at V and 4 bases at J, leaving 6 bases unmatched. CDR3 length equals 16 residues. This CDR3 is CAISESTLAGPYEQYF. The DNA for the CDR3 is TGTGCCATCAGTGAGTCCACACTAGCGGGGCCTTACGAGCAGTACTTC.

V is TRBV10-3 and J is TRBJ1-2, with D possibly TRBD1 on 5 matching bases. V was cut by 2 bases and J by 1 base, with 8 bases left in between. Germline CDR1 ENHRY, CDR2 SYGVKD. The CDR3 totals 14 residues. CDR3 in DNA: TGTGCCATCAGTGAGAACGGGGGTAACTATGGCTACACCTTC. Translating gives CAISENGGNYGYTF.

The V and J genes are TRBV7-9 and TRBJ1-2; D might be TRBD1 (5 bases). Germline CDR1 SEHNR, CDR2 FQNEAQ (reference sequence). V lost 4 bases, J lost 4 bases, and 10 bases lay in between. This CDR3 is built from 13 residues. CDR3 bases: TGTGCCAGCAGCTCGGCCGGGGGCTATGGCTACACCTTC. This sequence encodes CASSSAGGYGYTF.

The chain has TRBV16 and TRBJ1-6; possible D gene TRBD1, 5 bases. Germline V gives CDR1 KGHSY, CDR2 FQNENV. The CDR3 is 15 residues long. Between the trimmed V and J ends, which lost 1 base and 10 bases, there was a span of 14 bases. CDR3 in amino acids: CASSQYSRARSPLHF. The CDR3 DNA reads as TGTGCCAGCAGCCAATATTCCAGGGCAAGGTCACCCCTCCACTTT.

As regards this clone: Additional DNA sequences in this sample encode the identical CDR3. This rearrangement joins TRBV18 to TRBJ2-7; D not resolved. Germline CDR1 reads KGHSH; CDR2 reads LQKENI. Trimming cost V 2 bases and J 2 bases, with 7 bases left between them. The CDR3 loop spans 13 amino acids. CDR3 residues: CASSPGPPYEQYF. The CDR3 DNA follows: TGTGCCAGCTCACCAGGCCCCCCCTACGAGCAGTACTTC.

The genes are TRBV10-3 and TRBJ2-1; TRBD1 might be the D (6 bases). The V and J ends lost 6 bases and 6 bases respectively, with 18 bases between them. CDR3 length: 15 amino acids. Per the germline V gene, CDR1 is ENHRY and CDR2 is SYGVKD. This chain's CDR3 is CAIRVRQEPFNEQFF. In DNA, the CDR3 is TGTGCCATCAGGGTGAGACAGGAACCATTCAATGAGCAGTTCTTC.

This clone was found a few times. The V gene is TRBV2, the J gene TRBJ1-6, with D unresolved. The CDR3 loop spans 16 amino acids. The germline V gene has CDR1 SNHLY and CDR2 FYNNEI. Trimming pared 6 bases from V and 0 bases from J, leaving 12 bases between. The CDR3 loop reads CASREQPSSYNSPLHF. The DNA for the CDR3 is TGTGCCAGCAGAGAACAGCCAAGCTCCTATAATTCACCCCTCCACTTT. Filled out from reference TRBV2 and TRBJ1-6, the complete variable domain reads EPEVTQTPSHQVTQMGQEVILRCVPISNHLYFYWYRQILGQKVEFLVSFYNNEISEKSEIFDDQFSVERPDGSNFTLKIRSTKLEDSAMYFCASREQPSSYNSPLHFGNGTRLTVT.

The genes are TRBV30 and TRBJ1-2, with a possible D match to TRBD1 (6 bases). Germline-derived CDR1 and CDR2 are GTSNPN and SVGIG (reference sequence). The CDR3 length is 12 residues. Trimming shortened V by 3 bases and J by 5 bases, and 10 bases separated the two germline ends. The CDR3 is CAWRRGAYGYTF. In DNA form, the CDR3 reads TGTGCCTGGAGGAGGGGGGCTTATGGCTACACCTTC.

The CDR3 DNA is TGTGCCAGCAGTTTCCTCGGGACCCGGAACACCGGGGAGCTGTTTTTT. It yields the protein CASSFLGTRNTGELFF. The chain joins TRBV7-9 to TRBJ2-2; TRBD1 or TRBD2 may be the D gene (5 bases each). Trimming took 6 bases from V and 1 from J, leaving 15 bases between them. Germline V lookup: CDR1 SEHNR, CDR2 FQNEAQ (reference sequence). The CDR3 has 16 residues.

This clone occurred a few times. The DNA of the CDR3 is TGTGCCAGCAGCCACGACGGAAGCAATCAGCCCCAGCATTTT. Translating it yields CASSHDGSNQPQHF. The chain employs TRBV7-9 and TRBJ1-5; D uncertain. Germline V gene sequence: CDR1 SEHNR, CDR2 FQNEAQ (reference sequence). With 5 bases removed from V and 1 base from J, the gap between germline ends came to 9 bases. The CDR3 loop spans 14 amino acids.

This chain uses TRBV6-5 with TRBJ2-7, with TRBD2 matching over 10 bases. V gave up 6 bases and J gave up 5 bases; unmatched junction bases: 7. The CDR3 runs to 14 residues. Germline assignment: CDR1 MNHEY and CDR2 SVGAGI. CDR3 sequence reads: CASRRGTSVDEQYF. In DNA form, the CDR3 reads TGTGCCAGCAGAAGAGGGACTAGCGTCGACGAGCAGTACTTC.

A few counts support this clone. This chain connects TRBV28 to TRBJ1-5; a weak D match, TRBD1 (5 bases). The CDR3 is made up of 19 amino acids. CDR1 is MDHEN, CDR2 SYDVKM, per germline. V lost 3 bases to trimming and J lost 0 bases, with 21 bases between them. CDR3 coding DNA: TGTGCCAGCAGTTTGGTCGGCAGGGAACCGATTTATAGCAATCAGCCCCAGCATTTT. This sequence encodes CASSLVGREPIYSNQPQHF. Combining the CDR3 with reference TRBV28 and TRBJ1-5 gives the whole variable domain DVKVTQSSRYLVKRTGEKVFLECVQDMDHENMFWYRQDPGLGLRLIYFSYDVKMKEKGDIPEGYSVSREKKERFSLILESASTNQTSMYLCASSLVGREPIYSNQPQHFGDGTRLSIL.

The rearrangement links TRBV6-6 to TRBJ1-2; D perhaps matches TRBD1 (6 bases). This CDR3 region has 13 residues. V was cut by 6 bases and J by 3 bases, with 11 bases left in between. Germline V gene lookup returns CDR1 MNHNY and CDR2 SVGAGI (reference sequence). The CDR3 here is CASSLRQDYGYTF. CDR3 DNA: TGTGCCAGCAGCCTTAGACAGGACTATGGCTACACCTTC.

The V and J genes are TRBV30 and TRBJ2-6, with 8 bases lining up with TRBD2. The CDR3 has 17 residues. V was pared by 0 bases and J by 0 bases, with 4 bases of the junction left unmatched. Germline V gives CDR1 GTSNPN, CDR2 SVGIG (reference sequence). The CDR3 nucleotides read TGTGCCTGGAGTGTAGAGCGGGGGAGCTCTGGGGCCAACGTCCTGACTTTC. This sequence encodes CAWSVERGSSGANVLTF.

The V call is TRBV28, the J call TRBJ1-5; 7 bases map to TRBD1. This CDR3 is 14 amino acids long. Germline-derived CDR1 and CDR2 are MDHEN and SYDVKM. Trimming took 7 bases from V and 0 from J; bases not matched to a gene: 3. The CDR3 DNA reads TGTGCCAGCATGAGGGACAGTAGCAATCAGCCCCAGCATTTT. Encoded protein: CASMRDSSNQPQHF.

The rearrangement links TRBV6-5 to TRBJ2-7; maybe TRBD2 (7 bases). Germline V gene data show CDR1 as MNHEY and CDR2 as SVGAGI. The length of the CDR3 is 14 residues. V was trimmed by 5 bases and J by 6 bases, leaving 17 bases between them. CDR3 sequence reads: CASSNGGTWREQYF. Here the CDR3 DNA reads TGTGCCAGCAGTAACGGGGGGACATGGCGCGAGCAGTACTTC.

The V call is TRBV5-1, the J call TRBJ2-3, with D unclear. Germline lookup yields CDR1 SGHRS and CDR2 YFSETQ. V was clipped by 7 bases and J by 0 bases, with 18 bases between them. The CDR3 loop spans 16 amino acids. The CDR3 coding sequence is TGCGCCAGCTTACCCTCCGCAAACCCTAGCACAGATACGCAGTATTTT. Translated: CASLPSANPSTDTQYF. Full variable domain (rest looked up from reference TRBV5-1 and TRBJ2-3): KAGVTQTPRYLIKTRGQQVTLSCSPISGHRSVSWYQQTPGQGLQFLFEYFSETQRNKGNFPGRFSGRQFSNSRSEMNVSTLELGDSALYLCASLPSANPSTDTQYFGPGTRLTVL.

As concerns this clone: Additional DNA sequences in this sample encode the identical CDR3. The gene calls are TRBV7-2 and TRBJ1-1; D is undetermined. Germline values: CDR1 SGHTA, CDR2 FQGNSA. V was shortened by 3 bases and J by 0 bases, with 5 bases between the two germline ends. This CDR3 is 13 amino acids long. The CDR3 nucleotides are TGTGCCAGCAGCTTTTCCATGAACACTGAAGCTTTCTTT. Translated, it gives CASSFSMNTEAFF. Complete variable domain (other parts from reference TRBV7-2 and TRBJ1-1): GAGVSQSPSNKVTEKGKDVELRCDPISGHTALYWYRQSLGQGLEFLIYFQGNSAPDKSGLPSDRFSAERTGGSVSTLTIQRTQQEDSAVYLCASSFSMNTEAFFGQGTRLTVV.

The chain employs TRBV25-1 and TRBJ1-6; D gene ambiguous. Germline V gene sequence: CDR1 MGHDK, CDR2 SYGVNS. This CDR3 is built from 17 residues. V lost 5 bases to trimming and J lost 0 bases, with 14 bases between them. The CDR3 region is CASSRRHRSSYNSPLHF. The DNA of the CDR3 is TGTGCCAGCAGTCGCCGGCACCGGAGCTCCTATAATTCACCCCTCCACTTT. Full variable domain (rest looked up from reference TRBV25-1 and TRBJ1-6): EADIYQTPRYLVIGTGKKITLECSQTMGHDKMYWYQQDPGMELHLIHYSYGVNSTEKGDLSSESTVSRIRTEHFPLTLESARPSHTSQYLCASSRRHRSSYNSPLHFGNGTRLTVT.

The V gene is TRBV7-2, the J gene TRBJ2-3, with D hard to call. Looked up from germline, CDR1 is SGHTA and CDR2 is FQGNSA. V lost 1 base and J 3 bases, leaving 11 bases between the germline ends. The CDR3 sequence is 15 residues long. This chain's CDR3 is CASSLDQGRTDTQYF. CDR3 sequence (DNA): TGTGCCAGCAGCTTAGATCAAGGGCGTACAGATACGCAGTATTTT.

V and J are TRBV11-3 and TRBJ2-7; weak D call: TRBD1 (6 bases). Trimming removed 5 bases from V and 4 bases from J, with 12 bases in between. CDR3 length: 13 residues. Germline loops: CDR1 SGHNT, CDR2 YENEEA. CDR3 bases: TGTGCCAGCAGCGCAGCTGGACAGTACGAGCAGTACTTC. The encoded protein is CASSAAGQYEQYF.

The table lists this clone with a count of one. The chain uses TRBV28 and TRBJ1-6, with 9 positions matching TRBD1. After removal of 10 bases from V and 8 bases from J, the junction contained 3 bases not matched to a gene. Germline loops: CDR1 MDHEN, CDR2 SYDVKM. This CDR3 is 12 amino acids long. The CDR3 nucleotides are TGTGCCACCCGGGACAGGGATTCACCCCTCCACTTT. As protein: CATRDRDSPLHF.

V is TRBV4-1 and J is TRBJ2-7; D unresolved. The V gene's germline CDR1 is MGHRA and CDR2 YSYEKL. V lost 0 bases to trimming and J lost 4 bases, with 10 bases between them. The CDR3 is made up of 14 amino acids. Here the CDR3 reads CASSQELYRYEQYF. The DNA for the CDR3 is TGCGCCAGCAGCCAAGAATTGTACAGATACGAGCAGTACTTC.